This entry lists 28 T cell receptor beta chains sequenced from one sample in a study of molecular identifiers for immune sequencing clone quantification. Via MiXCR, TCRdb re-called the PCR reads, giving one row per CDR3 protein. The table shows approximately 630,000 distinct CDR3 sequences, with 25% occurring only once. The sample was naive CD8+ T cells from blood, with Jurkat cell RNA spiked in. As for subset: FACS-sorted CD8+CD4-CCR7+CD45RA+ naive T cells. The receptors stem from a human donor in good health. Some libraries in this study had Jurkat cell RNA spiked in.

The chain has TRBV7-9 and TRBJ1-2; D is undetermined. The CDR3 runs to 13 residues. Trimming stripped 8 bases from V and 1 base from J, with 11 bases between. Germline loops: CDR1 SEHNR, CDR2 FQNEAQ (reference sequence). This CDR3 reads CASGDTINYGYTF. The CDR3 DNA reads as TGTGCCAGCGGGGATACGATTAACTATGGCTACACCTTC. The full variable domain, completed using reference TRBV7-9 and TRBJ1-2, is DTGVSQNPRHKITKRGQNVTFRCDPISEHNRLYWYRQTLGQGPEFLTYFQNEAQLEKSRLLSDRFSAERPKGSFSTLEIQRTEQGDSAMYLCASGDTINYGYTFGSGTRLTVV.

This clonotype was detected ten times or more. The genes are TRBV12-3 or TRBV12-4 and TRBJ2-3; D call uncertain. Deletions cut 5 bases from V and 4 bases from J, with 16 bases between. The CDR3 consists of 15 residues. The CDR3 region has the DNA TGTGCCAGCAGTCCCCGGGTGGCGGTGGCAGATACGCAGTATTTT. This translates into CASSPRVAVADTQYF.

Notes on this clonotype: Being one base from a much bigger clone, this may be a read error. The rearrangement uses TRBV5-1 and TRBJ2-7; 8 nucleotides match TRBD2. This CDR3 is built from 16 residues. V lost 4 bases to trimming and J lost 6 bases; unmatched junction nucleotides: 15. The germline V gene has CDR1 SGHRS and CDR2 YFSETQ. In DNA, the CDR3 is TGCGCCAGCAGCGAGGGACTAGGGGCTCCCTACGGCGAGCAGTACTTC. Its protein product is CASSEGLGAPYGEQYF. Looking up the rest from reference TRBV5-1 and TRBJ2-7 gives the full variable domain: KAGVTQTPRYLIKTRGQQVTLSCSPISGHRSVSWYQQTPGQGLQFLFEYFSETQRNKGNFPGRFSGRQFSNSRSEMNVSTLELGDSALYLCASSEGLGAPYGEQYFGPGTRLTVT.

With respect to this clonotype: One base away lies a much larger clone, so this may be a sequencing read error. The J gene is TRBJ2-2, the V gene TRBV11-2, with TRBD2 matching over 12 bases. Germline V gene sequence: CDR1 SGHAT, CDR2 FQNNGV. There are 15 residues in the CDR3. V gave up 4 bases and J gave up 4 bases; unmatched junction bases: 1. CDR3: CASSSGLAGTGELFF. CDR3 DNA sequence: TGTGCCAGCAGCTCGGGACTAGCGGGCACCGGGGAGCTGTTTTTT.

The V gene is TRBV7-2, the J gene TRBJ2-2; D is undetermined. V shed 5 bases and J shed 3 bases, with 10 bases lying between them. CDR1 is SGHTA, CDR2 FQGNSA, per germline. CDR3 length equals 14 residues. The CDR3 here is CASSPDSDTGELFF. The CDR3 DNA sequence: TGTGCCAGCAGCCCAGACTCGGACACCGGGGAGCTGTTTTTT.

The sample holds many counts of this clonotype. The chain uses TRBV30 and TRBJ1-1; 8 bases are a match to TRBD1. V lost 5 bases and J lost 4; bases outside the gene matches: 9. The germline V gene has CDR1 GTSNPN and CDR2 SVGIG (reference sequence). The CDR3 has 14 residues. This CDR3 reads CAWDTGGLGTEAFF. The CDR3 DNA is TGTGCCTGGGATACAGGGGGATTGGGCACTGAAGCTTTCTTT.

This clonotype was observed many times. V gene TRBV5-1 combines with J gene TRBJ1-3; D call uncertain. Germline V gene sequence: CDR1 SGHRS, CDR2 YFSETQ. The V end lost 5 bases, the J end lost 0 bases, and 12 bases lay between the germline ends. This CDR3 comprises 15 residues. Here the CDR3 reads CASRLDGTSGNTIYF. The DNA for the CDR3 is TGCGCCAGCAGACTCGATGGAACCTCTGGAAACACCATATATTTT.

This clonotype was counted only a few times. This chain joins TRBV28 and TRBJ2-1; 9 positions agree with TRBD2. V lost 6 bases to trimming and J lost 3 bases; unmatched junction nucleotides: 6. The CDR3 runs to 15 residues. In germline, CDR1 is MDHEN, CDR2 SYDVKM. This CDR3 is CASSSSGADYNEQFF. The CDR3 DNA sequence: TGTGCCAGCAGCTCTAGCGGGGCTGACTACAATGAGCAGTTCTTC.

At least ten counts were recorded for this clonotype. V is TRBV4-3 and J is TRBJ1-1; D is uncertain. CDR1 LGHNA and CDR2 YSLEER come from the germline V gene. Trimming pared 4 bases from V and 4 bases from J, leaving 16 bases between. CDR3 length: 15 residues. The CDR3 loop is CASSPGSVSGTEAFF. The DNA for the CDR3 is TGCGCCAGCAGCCCAGGTTCGGTCAGTGGCACTGAAGCTTTCTTT.

In regard to this clonotype: Just one base apart from a much larger clone, this may be a read error. This chain uses TRBV4-3 with TRBJ2-7; D is undetermined. Trimming removed 0 bases at V and 6 bases at J, with 15 bases between. The CDR3 totals 15 residues. The germline V gene has CDR1 LGHNA and CDR2 YSLEER. The CDR3 DNA follows: TGCGCCAGCAGCCAAGAAGGCGCTACGGGCTGCGAGCAGTACTTC. Translating it yields CASSQEGATGCEQYF.

Points on this clonotype: A much more abundant neighbour one base away suggests this may be a read error. The rearrangement links TRBV4-3 to TRBJ2-5; D may match TRBD1 or TRBD2 (5 bases each). There are 17 residues in the CDR3. V shed 0 bases and J shed 5 bases, with 19 bases lying between them. The germline gives CDR1 LGHNA, CDR2 YSLEER. CDR3: CASSQDSGANFGETQYF. CDR3 DNA: TGCGCCAGCAGCCAAGATTCCGGGGCGAACTTCGGGGAGACCCAGTACTTC.

The sample holds many counts of this clonotype. This rearrangement joins TRBV30 to TRBJ1-1; D unresolved. V lost 6 bases and J 1 base, leaving 9 bases between the germline ends. Looked up from germline, CDR1 is GTSNPN and CDR2 is SVGIG (reference sequence). The CDR3 is 12 residues long. CDR3 in DNA: TGTGCCTGTTCAGACCAGAACACTGAAGCTTTCTTT. Protein product: CACSDQNTEAFF.

The V call is TRBV6-2 or TRBV6-3, the J call TRBJ2-7; 9 positions agree with TRBD1. Looked up from germline, CDR1 is MNHEY and CDR2 is SVGEGT. J lost 5 bases, V lost 4 bases, and 3 bases had no gene match. This CDR3 spans 13 amino acids. The CDR3 nucleotides are TGTGCCAGCAGTTGGGGACAGGGAAACGAGCAGTACTTC. It codes for CASSWGQGNEQYF.

This clonotype was detected only a few times. V is TRBV19 and J is TRBJ2-7; possibly TRBD2 for D (6 bases). The CDR3 totals 13 residues. V was clipped by 8 bases and J by 3 bases, with 14 bases between them. Germline V gene sequence: CDR1 LNHDA, CDR2 SQIVND (reference sequence). This CDR3 reads CASQEGNSYEQYF. The CDR3 coding sequence is TGTGCCAGTCAGGAGGGAAATAGCTACGAGCAGTACTTC.

This clonotype was seen ten or more times. The chain carries TRBV28 and TRBJ2-2; D is unclear. CDR3 length: 13 residues. Germline V gene lookup returns CDR1 MDHEN and CDR2 SYDVKM. V lost 7 bases and J lost 6, with 12 bases in between. CDR3: CASTRPEAGELFF. The CDR3 DNA reads as TGTGCCAGCACCCGCCCGGAAGCCGGGGAGCTGTTTTTT.

A few counts support this clonotype. The genes are TRBV9 and TRBJ2-5; weak D call: TRBD2 (6 bases). Germline CDR1 reads SGDLS; CDR2 reads YYNGEE. The CDR3 runs to 15 residues. V was pared by 3 bases and J by 2 bases, with 14 bases between. The DNA of the CDR3 is TGTGCCAGCAGCGGTGACGGGAGTATGCAAGAGACCCAGTACTTC. Its translation is CASSGDGSMQETQYF.

This clonotype appeared many times. This sequence joins TRBV12-3 or TRBV12-4 and TRBJ1-2, with 7 bases that match TRBD1. V trimming: 5 bases; J trimming: 4 bases; junction bases outside the gene matches: 10. The CDR3 is 15 residues long. CDR3 in amino acids: CASSTRQGSGYGYTF. DNA for the CDR3: TGTGCCAGCAGTACACGACAGGGCTCTGGCTATGGCTACACCTTC.

This clonotype was found a few times. The chain joins TRBV27 to TRBJ2-2; no clear D. The CDR3 length is 13 residues. The V gene lost 4 bases and the J gene lost 4 bases, with 7 bases spanning the gap. Looked up from germline, CDR1 is MNHEY and CDR2 is SMNVEV (reference sequence). This chain's CDR3 is CASSYQVTGELFF. CDR3 in DNA: TGTGCCAGCAGTTATCAGGTCACCGGGGAGCTGTTTTTT.

This clonotype was counted a few times. The rearrangement joins TRBV6-2 or TRBV6-3 to TRBJ2-7; no reliable D call. Trimming pared 8 bases from V and 3 bases from J, leaving 14 bases between. CDR1 is MNHEY and CDR2 is SVGEGT in the germline V gene. This CDR3 spans 13 amino acids. CDR3 in DNA: TGTGCCAGCGGCCACTTCAGGAGCTACGAGCAGTACTTC. It yields the protein CASGHFRSYEQYF.

This chain connects TRBV7-9 to TRBJ2-1, with 7 bases aligning to TRBD2. After removal of 6 bases from V and 9 bases from J, the junction contained 14 bases not matched to a gene. CDR1 SEHNR and CDR2 FQNEAQ come from the germline V gene (reference sequence). CDR3 length: 15 amino acids. The CDR3 spells CASSWTEGGSSEQFF. DNA of the CDR3: TGTGCCAGCAGTTGGACGGAGGGAGGGAGCAGTGAGCAGTTCTTC.

This clonotype was observed many times. The gene calls are TRBV20-1 and TRBJ2-7, with D perhaps matching TRBD2 (5 bases). Trimming removed 1 base from V and 3 bases from J, with 13 bases in between. This CDR3 has 14 residues. Germline loops: CDR1 DFQATT, CDR2 SNEGSKA (reference sequence). CDR3 residues: CSARGTGILYEQYF. The CDR3 nucleotides read TGCAGTGCTAGAGGGACGGGGATCCTCTACGAGCAGTACTTC.

This clonotype has only one observation. The chain joins TRBV20-1 to TRBJ2-7; the match to TRBD2 covers 8 bases. J lost 4 bases, V lost 6 bases, and 11 bases had no gene match. Germline CDR1 and CDR2: DFQATT and SNEGSKA (reference sequence). The CDR3 is 14 amino acids. The CDR3 is CSAEGPAGVYEQYF. CDR3 DNA: TGCAGTGCGGAGGGACCAGCGGGAGTGTACGAGCAGTACTTC.

In this sample, this clonotype turned up many times. J is TRBJ1-3 and V is TRBV4-3; D is perhaps TRBD1 (5 bases). This CDR3 region has 14 residues. The germline CDR1 and CDR2 sequences are LGHNA and YSLEER. Trimming stripped 6 bases from V and 2 bases from J, with 11 bases between. This CDR3 is CASRPDRAGNTIYF. The CDR3 DNA reads as TGCGCCAGCAGACCTGACAGAGCTGGAAACACCATATATTTT.

This clonotype was counted at least ten times. The chain uses TRBV7-2 and TRBJ2-5, with 8 positions matching TRBD2. The length of the CDR3 is 15 residues. Germline V gene lookup returns CDR1 SGHTA and CDR2 FQGNSA. J lost 5 bases, V lost 7 bases, and 12 bases had no gene match. The CDR3 here is CASTTGGGIWETQYF. In DNA form, the CDR3 reads TGTGCCAGCACCACGGGGGGGGGAATCTGGGAGACCCAGTACTTC.

On this clonotype: This may come from a read error, since a much larger clone is one base off. The chain has TRBV4-1 and TRBJ2-7, with 9 bases that match TRBD2. After removal of 7 bases from V and 0 bases from J, the junction contained 7 bases not matched to a gene. This CDR3 has 15 amino acids. Germline CDR1 and CDR2: MGHRA and YSYEKL. Here the CDR3 reads CASKTGTSYSYEQYF. CDR3 coding DNA: TGCGCCAGCAAGACCGGGACTAGCTACTCCTACGAGCAGTACTTC.

The chain joins TRBV5-1 to TRBJ1-4, with 9 bases aligning to TRBD1. The germline gives CDR1 SGHRS, CDR2 YFSETQ. The CDR3 covers 15 residues. V lost 5 bases, J lost 7 bases, and 9 bases stayed unmatched. CDR3: CASRYTGGAAEKLFF. Here the CDR3 DNA reads TGCGCCAGCAGGTATACAGGGGGCGCGGCTGAAAAACTGTTTTTT.

Ten or more counts support this clonotype. The chain has TRBV27 and TRBJ2-3; 10 nucleotides align to TRBD1. Germline CDR1 is MNHEY and CDR2 is SMNVEV (reference sequence). V gave up 5 bases and J gave up 2 bases; unmatched junction bases: 13. CDR3 length: 18 residues. DNA for the CDR3: TGTGCCAGCAGTGTAGTGTGGCCGGGGACAGGGGTCACAGATACGCAGTATTTT. It translates to CASSVVWPGTGVTDTQYF.

This clonotype was counted at least ten times. The genes are TRBV29-1 and TRBJ2-7; 14 bases match TRBD2. The CDR3 covers 13 residues. Germline V gene lookup returns CDR1 SQVTM and CDR2 ANQGSEA. Losses at the gene ends were 8 bases for V and 4 bases for J; bases not matched to a gene: 4. CDR3 loop: CSIRLAGGYEQYF. The CDR3 nucleotides are TGCAGCATCAGACTAGCGGGAGGGTACGAGCAGTACTTC.